This T cell receptor beta chain was sequenced during a study of Ad26.COV2.S vaccination and SARS-CoV-2 variants. The overall study: Doses of Ad26.COV2.S were injected into muscle once or twice, 56 days apart.

With 3 bases removed from V and 7 bases from J, the gap between germline ends came to 5 bases. CDR1 is MNHEY, CDR2 SVGEGT, per germline. CDR3 size: 11 residues. The protocol was immunoSEQ multiplex PCR, while the TCRdb copy is restricted to in-frame clones and leaves out a portion. The data contain around 310,000 clones, 85% to 90% of them singletons. Treatment noted: over 15 received Ad26.COV2.S at low or high dose, single or two shots; 5 received placebo; per-sample allocation not given. Collection of the samples took place on day 63 after the first injection of vaccine or placebo. V and J are TRBV6-2 or TRBV6-3 and TRBJ2-3; D is undetermined. The material sequenced was peripheral blood, taken in a trial of Ad26.COV2.S vaccine versus placebo. This clonotype originated in a person aged 18-60 years who received the Ad26.COV2.S COVID-19 vaccine or a placebo. CDR3 bases: TGTGCCAGCAGTTATGGACATACGCAGTATTTT. Protein sequence: CASSYGHTQYF.